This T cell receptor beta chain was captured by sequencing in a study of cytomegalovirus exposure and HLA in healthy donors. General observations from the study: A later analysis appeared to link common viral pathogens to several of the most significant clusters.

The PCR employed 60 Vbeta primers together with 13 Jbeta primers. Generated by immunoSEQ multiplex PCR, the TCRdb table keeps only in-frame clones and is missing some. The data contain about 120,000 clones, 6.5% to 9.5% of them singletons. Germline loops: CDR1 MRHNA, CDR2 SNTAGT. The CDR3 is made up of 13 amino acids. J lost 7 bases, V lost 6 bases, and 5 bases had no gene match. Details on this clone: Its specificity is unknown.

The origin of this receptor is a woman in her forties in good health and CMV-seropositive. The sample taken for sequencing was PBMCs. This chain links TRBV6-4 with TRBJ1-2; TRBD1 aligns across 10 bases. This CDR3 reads CASSPDRGLGYTF. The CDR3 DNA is TGTGCCAGCAGCCCCGACAGGGGGCTTGGCTACACCTTC.